This paragraph covers one T cell receptor beta chain sequence. Authors' analysis steps: It was from reference gene primer amplification that nucleated cell counts were estimated. Produced via immunoSEQ multiplex PCR; TCRdb's table is partial and in-frame only. V and J calls and clone size are given by that table; D and trimming were obtained from the DNA. The data contain 110,000 to 150,000 clones, roughly three quarters of them singletons. Germline CDR1 is LNHDA and CDR2 is SQIVND (reference sequence). The CDR3 has 16 amino acids. The V gene end was trimmed by 5 bases and the J gene end by 5 bases; junction bases not matched to a gene: 5. The data were taken from a study of blood T cell repertoires in COVID-19. Overall study: COVID-19 samples collected from the United States, Italy and Spain covered acute and convalescent phases.

Sequences were obtained from peripheral blood. This clonotype originated in a middle-aged man with active or convalescent COVID-19. J is TRBJ2-5 and V is TRBV19, with 16 bases that match TRBD2. CDR3 protein: CASSSGTSGRAETQYF. The DNA for the CDR3 is TGTGCCAGTAGTTCGGGGACTAGCGGGAGGGCGGAGACCCAGTACTTC.